These T cell receptor beta chains were read from a single sample in a study of T cells in localized non-small cell lung cancer. Generated by immunoSEQ multiplex PCR, the TCRdb table keeps only in-frame clones and is missing some. The sample has 65,000 to 95,000 clones; around three quarters are singletons. This sample comprised PBMCs, obtained before any cancer treatment. The receptors originated from a man aged 35-75 years with stage II squamous cell lung carcinoma. The CDR3 runs from the conserved cysteine through the conserved F or W. Each record gives: V gene, J gene, clone size, D gene, CDR3 protein, CDR3 DNA. D genes are given only for firm matches. A clone size is listed for some rows: how often the clone was seen (once, few, many), or a class if it is expanded.

TRBV27	TRBJ2-2	.	.	CASSWVRGSTTGELFF	TGTGCCAGCAGTTGGGTCAGGGGTTCGACCACCGGGGAGCTGTTTTTT
TRBV14	TRBJ2-1	.	TRBD2	CASSRTSAYNEQFF	TGTGCCAGCAGCCGGACTAGCGCTTACAATGAGCAGTTCTTC
TRBV7-2	TRBJ2-1	.	TRBD2	CASSQRGTTGHEQFF	TGTGCCAGCAGCCAACGGGGGACTACCGGCCATGAGCAGTTCTTC
TRBV9	TRBJ1-2	.	.	CASSVFHEASDGYTF	TGTGCCAGCAGCGTATTCCACGAGGCGTCGGATGGCTACACCTTC
TRBV7-6	TRBJ1-1	once	.	CASSLLDTEAFF	TGTGCCAGCAGCTTATTAGACACTGAAGCTTTCTTT
TRBV13	TRBJ1-6	.	.	CASSMGVYSYNSPLHF	TGTGCCAGCAGCATGGGGGTCTACTCCTATAATTCACCCCTCCACTTT
TRBV7-2	TRBJ2-7	.	TRBD2	CASSLMRSGGAHEQYF	TGTGCCAGCAGCTTGATGCGGAGCGGGGGGGCCCACGAGCAGTACTTC
TRBV11-2	TRBJ2-2	.	.	CASGPWTGELFF	TGTGCCAGCGGACCTTGGACCGGGGAGCTGTTTTTT
TRBV19	TRBJ1-5	.	TRBD1	CASRKTGRNQPQHF	TGTGCCAGTAGGAAGACAGGGCGCAATCAGCCCCAGCATTTT
TRBV27	TRBJ2-1	.	TRBD2	CASSSLRTSGYNEQFF	TGTGCCAGCAGCTCCCTCAGGACTAGCGGCTACAATGAGCAGTTCTTC
TRBV5-5	TRBJ2-7	.	.	CASSSGPGTDPWGQYF	TGTGCCAGCAGCTCGGGGCCCGGGACGGATCCCTGGGGGCAGTACTTC
TRBV6-1	TRBJ2-1	.	.	CASKEGNYYNEQFF	TGTGCCAGCAAGGAAGGAAACTACTACAATGAGCAGTTCTTC
TRBV7-6	TRBJ2-7	.	.	CASSPEGASYEQYF	TGTGCCAGCAGCCCCGAAGGGGCCTCCTACGAGCAGTACTTC
TRBV27	TRBJ1-5	.	TRBD1	CASALRGGSQPQHF	TGTGCCAGCGCCCTGAGAGGGGGCAGTCAGCCCCAGCATTTT
TRBV29-1	TRBJ2-2	once	TRBD2	CSSRTSQTGELFF	TGCAGCTCCCGGACTAGTCAAACCGGGGAGCTGTTTTTT
TRBV7-2	TRBJ2-7	.	TRBD1	CASSPPGQVHEQYF	TGTGCCAGCAGCCCACCCGGACAGGTCCACGAGCAGTACTTC
TRBV4-2	TRBJ1-1	.	.	CASSQEAGTGAFF	TGTGCCAGCAGCCAAGAGGCCGGGACCGGGGCTTTCTTT
TRBV6-5	TRBJ2-1	.	TRBD1	CASSYLDRLYNEQFF	TGTGCCAGCAGTTACCTGGACAGGTTATACAATGAGCAGTTCTTC
TRBV6-5	TRBJ2-5	.	.	CASSQREGLQETQYF	TGTGCCAGCAGCCAACGCGAAGGTCTCCAAGAGACCCAGTACTTC
TRBV23-1	TRBJ1-5	.	.	CASSHPLYSNQPQHF	TGCGCCAGCAGTCACCCCCTCTATAGCAATCAGCCCCAGCATTTT
TRBV14	TRBJ1-1	.	.	CASSQWVSNTEAFF	TGTGCCAGCAGCCAATGGGTCTCGAACACTGAAGCTTTCTTT
TRBV7-9	TRBJ1-1	.	TRBD1	CASSQLGQGGTEAFF	TGTGCCAGCAGCCAACTAGGACAGGGCGGCACTGAAGCTTTCTTT
TRBV6-1	TRBJ1-1	.	TRBD1	CASSALRTGRMNTEAFF	TGTGCCAGCAGTGCCTTGAGGACAGGCAGGATGAACACTGAAGCTTTCTTT
TRBV7-9	TRBJ2-7	.	.	CASSLNGPSSYEQYF	TGTGCCAGCAGCTTAAACGGTCCGAGCTCCTACGAGCAGTACTTC
TRBV5-6	TRBJ2-1	.	TRBD2	CASSSPGGPRYNEQFF	TGTGCCAGCAGCTCGCCGGGGGGGCCTAGATACAATGAGCAGTTCTTC
TRBV19	TRBJ2-3	few	TRBD2	CASSALTSDGTDTQYF	TGTGCCAGTAGTGCCCTAACTAGCGATGGCACAGATACGCAGTATTTT
TRBV6-5	TRBJ2-1	.	.	CASSYGQVPYNEQFF	TGTGCCAGCAGTTACGGGCAGGTTCCCTACAATGAGCAGTTCTTC
TRBV4-2	TRBJ2-2	.	.	CASSQAGENTGELFF	TGTGCCAGCAGCCAAGCCGGGGAAAACACCGGGGAGCTGTTTTTT
TRBV18	TRBJ1-1	.	.	CASSRDGLTEAFF	TGTGCCAGCTCCCGCGACGGCCTCACTGAAGCTTTCTTT
TRBV5-1	TRBJ1-4	.	.	CASSLEGDTTNEKLFF	TGCGCCAGCAGCTTGGAAGGGGATACGACTAATGAAAAACTGTTTTTT
TRBV6-1	TRBJ2-5	.	.	CASSEVQGAETQYF	TGTGCCAGCAGTGAAGTACAGGGTGCGGAGACCCAGTACTTC
TRBV5-4	TRBJ2-1	.	.	CASSRISGGDVDEQFF	TGTGCCAGCAGCCGGATCTCCGGGGGCGACGTGGATGAGCAGTTCTTC
TRBV11-3	TRBJ2-7	.	TRBD1	CASSLDGQGYEQYF	TGTGCCAGCAGCTTAGATGGACAGGGCTACGAGCAGTACTTC
TRBV18	TRBJ1-6	.	.	CASSPGGGDSPLHF	TGTGCCAGCTCACCCGGGGGTGGTGATTCACCCCTCCACTTT
TRBV19	TRBJ2-7	.	TRBD2	CASSLAGGSYEQYF	TGTGCCAGTAGTTTAGCGGGAGGCTCCTACGAGCAGTACTTC
TRBV27	TRBJ2-1	few	TRBD2	CASSIDSGSFYNEQFF	TGTGCCAGCAGCATCGATAGCGGGAGTTTCTACAATGAGCAGTTCTTC
TRBV7-9	TRBJ1-6	few	.	CASSSFSDNSPLHF	TGTGCCAGCAGCTCTTTCTCCGATAATTCACCCCTCCACTTT
TRBV7-6	TRBJ1-1	.	.	CASRPSQGQTEAFF	TGTGCCAGCAGGCCTTCCCAGGGCCAAACTGAAGCTTTCTTT
TRBV4-1	TRBJ2-5	.	.	CASSQVPTETQYF	TGCGCCAGCAGCCAAGTCCCTACAGAGACCCAGTACTTC
TRBV4-3	TRBJ2-5	.	.	CASSQGYQETQYF	TGCGCCAGCAGCCAAGGGTACCAAGAGACCCAGTACTTC
TRBV5-1	TRBJ1-1	few	.	CASSLDGMNTEAFF	TGCGCCAGCAGCCTGGACGGCATGAACACTGAAGCTTTCTTT
TRBV7-9	TRBJ1-4	.	.	CASSSVRTEKANEKLFF	TGTGCCAGCAGCTCGGTCCGGACAGAGAAGGCTAATGAAAAACTGTTTTTT
TRBV19	TRBJ2-2	.	TRBD2	CASRSAGGPDTGELFF	TGTGCCAGTAGGTCGGCGGGGGGGCCCGACACCGGGGAGCTGTTTTTT
TRBV28	TRBJ2-5	once	.	CASSLTPDGETQYF	TGTGCCAGCAGTTTAACACCCGATGGGGAGACCCAGTACTTC
TRBV11-2	TRBJ1-3	.	.	CASSLEQSNPSGNTIYF	TGTGCCAGCAGCTTAGAACAGTCTAATCCTTCTGGAAACACCATATATTTT
TRBV18	TRBJ2-1	.	.	CASSPPLSGPGKFWNEQFF	TGTGCCAGCTCACCACCCCTAAGCGGGCCAGGGAAATTTTGGAATGAGCAGTTCTTC
TRBV20-1	TRBJ2-7	.	.	CSASPQAEQYF	TGCAGTGCCAGCCCGCAAGCCGAGCAGTACTTC
TRBV5-1	TRBJ2-1	.	TRBD2	CASSPAGGDNEQFF	TGCGCCAGCAGCCCCGCCGGGGGGGACAATGAGCAGTTCTTC
TRBV4-2	TRBJ1-1	.	TRBD1	CAADRGDNTEAFF	TGTGCCGCCGACAGGGGAGACAACACTGAAGCTTTCTTT
TRBV7-6	TRBJ2-2	once	.	CASSLAPGTSTGELFF	TGTGCCAGCAGCTTAGCCCCCGGGACAAGCACCGGGGAGCTGTTTTTT